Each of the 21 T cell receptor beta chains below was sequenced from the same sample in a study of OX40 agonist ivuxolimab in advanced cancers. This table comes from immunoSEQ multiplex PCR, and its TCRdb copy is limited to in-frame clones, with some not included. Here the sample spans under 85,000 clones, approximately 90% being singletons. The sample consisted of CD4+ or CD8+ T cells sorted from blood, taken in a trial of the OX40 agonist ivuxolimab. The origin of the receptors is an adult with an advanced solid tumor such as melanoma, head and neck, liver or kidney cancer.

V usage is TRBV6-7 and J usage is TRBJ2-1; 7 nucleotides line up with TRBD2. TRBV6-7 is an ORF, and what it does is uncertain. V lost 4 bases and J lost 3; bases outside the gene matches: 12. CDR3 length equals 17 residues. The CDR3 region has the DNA TGTGCCAGCAGTTTTGGGGTGGGTAGCGGGTTCTACAATGAGCAGTTCTTC. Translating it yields CASSFGVGSGFYNEQFF.

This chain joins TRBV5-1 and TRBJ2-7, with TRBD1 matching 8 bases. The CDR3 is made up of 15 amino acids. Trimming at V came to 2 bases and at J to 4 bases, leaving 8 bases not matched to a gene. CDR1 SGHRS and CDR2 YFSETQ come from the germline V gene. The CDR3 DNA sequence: TGCGCCAGCAGCTTTCTCGACAGGGGACCTTACGAGCAGTACTTC. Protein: CASSFLDRGPYEQYF.

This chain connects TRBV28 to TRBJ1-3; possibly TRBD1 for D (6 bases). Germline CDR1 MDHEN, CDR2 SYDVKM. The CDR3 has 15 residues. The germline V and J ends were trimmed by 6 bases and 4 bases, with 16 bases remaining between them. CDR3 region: CASRPLGGRGNTIYF. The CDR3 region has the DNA TGTGCCAGCAGACCTCTTGGGGGGCGGGGAAACACCATATATTTT. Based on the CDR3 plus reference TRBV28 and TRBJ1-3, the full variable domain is DVKVTQSSRYLVKRTGEKVFLECVQDMDHENMFWYRQDPGLGLRLIYFSYDVKMKEKGDIPEGYSVSREKKERFSLILESASTNQTSMYLCASRPLGGRGNTIYFGEGSWLTVV.

The CDR3 region is CASSLVPTALAKNIQYF. The CDR3, as DNA: TGTGCCAGCAGCTTGGTACCGACAGCGCTAGCCAAAAACATTCAGTACTTC. V gene TRBV5-8 combines with J gene TRBJ2-4; D perhaps matches TRBD1 (5 bases). V gave up 0 bases and J gave up 0 bases, with 13 bases separating them. CDR1 and CDR2 (germline): SGHTS, YDEGEE. CDR3 size: 17 residues.

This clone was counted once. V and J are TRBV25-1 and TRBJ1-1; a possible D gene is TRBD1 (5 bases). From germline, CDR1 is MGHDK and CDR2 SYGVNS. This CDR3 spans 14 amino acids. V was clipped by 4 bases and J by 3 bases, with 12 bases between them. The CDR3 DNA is TGTGCCAGCAGTGCTTTGGGCAGGGACACTGAAGCTTTCTTT. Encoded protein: CASSALGRDTEAFF.

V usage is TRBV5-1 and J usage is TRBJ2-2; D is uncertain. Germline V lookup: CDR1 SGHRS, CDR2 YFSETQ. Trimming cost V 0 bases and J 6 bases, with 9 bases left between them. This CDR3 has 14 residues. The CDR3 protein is CASSLVRAAGELFF. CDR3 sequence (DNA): TGCGCCAGCAGCTTGGTTAGGGCAGCCGGGGAGCTGTTTTTT.

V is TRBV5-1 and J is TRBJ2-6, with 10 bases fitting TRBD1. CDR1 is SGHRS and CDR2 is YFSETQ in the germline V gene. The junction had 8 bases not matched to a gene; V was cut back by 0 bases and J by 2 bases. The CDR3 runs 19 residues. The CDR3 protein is CASSLAYRDRGPGANVLTF. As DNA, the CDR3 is TGCGCCAGCAGCTTGGCCTACCGGGACAGGGGTCCTGGGGCCAACGTCCTGACTTTC.

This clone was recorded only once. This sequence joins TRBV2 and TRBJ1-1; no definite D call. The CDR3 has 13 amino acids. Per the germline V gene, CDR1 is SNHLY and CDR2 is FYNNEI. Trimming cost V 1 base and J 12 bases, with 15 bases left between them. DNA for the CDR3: TGTGCCAGCAGTGAAGGTTCGCGAGGGCTTACTTTCTTT. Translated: CASSEGSRGLTFF.

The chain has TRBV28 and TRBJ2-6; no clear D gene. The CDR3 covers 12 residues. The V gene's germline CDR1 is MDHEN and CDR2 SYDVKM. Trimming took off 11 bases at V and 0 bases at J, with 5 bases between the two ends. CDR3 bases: TGTGCCGCCCTCTCTGGGGCCAACGTCCTGACTTTC. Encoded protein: CAALSGANVLTF.

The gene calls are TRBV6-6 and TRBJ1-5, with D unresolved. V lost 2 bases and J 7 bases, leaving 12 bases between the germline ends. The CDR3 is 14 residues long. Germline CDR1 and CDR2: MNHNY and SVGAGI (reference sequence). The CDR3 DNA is TGTGCCAGCAGTTACCCAACGTCTGACCAGCCCCAGCATTTT. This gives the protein CASSYPTSDQPQHF.

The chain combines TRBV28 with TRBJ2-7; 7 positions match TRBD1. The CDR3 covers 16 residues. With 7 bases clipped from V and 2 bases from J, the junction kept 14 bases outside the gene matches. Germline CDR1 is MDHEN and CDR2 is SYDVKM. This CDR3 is CASTFYASDRPYEQYF. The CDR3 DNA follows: TGTGCCAGCACCTTTTATGCTTCGGACAGGCCCTACGAGCAGTACTTC.

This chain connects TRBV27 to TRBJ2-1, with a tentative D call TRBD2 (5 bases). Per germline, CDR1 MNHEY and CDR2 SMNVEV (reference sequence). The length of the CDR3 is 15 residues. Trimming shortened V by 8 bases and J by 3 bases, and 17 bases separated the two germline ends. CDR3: CASRDPDSIYNEQFF. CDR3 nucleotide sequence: TGTGCCAGCCGCGACCCGGACTCAATCTACAATGAGCAGTTCTTC.

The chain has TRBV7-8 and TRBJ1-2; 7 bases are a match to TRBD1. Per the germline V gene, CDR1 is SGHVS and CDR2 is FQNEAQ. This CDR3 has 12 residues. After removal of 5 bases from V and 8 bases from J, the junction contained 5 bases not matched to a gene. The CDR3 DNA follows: TGTGCCAGCAGCCTTCAGGGGGGCGGCTACACCTTC. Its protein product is CASSLQGGGYTF. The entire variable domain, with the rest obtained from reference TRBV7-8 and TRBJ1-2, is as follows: GAGVSQSPRYKVAKRGQDVALRCDPISGHVSLFWYQQALGQGPEFLTYFQNEAQLDKSGLPSDRFFAERPEGSVSTLKIQRTQQEDSAVYLCASSLQGGGYTFGSGTRLTVV.

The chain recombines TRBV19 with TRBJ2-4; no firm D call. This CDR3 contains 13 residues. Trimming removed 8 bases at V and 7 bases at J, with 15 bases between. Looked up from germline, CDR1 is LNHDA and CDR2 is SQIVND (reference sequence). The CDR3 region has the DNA TGTGCCAGTCGCGGAGCCTCCAGGAACATTCAGTACTTC. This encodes CASRGASRNIQYF.

The CDR3 spells CATSRAPNTGELFF. CDR3 sequence (DNA): TGTGCCACCAGCAGAGCACCGAACACCGGGGAGCTGTTTTTT. The rearrangement uses TRBV15 and TRBJ2-2; D is unresolved. Germline lookup yields CDR1 LNHNV and CDR2 YYDKDF (reference sequence). V gave up 1 base and J gave up 0 bases, with 3 bases separating them. The CDR3 runs to 14 residues.

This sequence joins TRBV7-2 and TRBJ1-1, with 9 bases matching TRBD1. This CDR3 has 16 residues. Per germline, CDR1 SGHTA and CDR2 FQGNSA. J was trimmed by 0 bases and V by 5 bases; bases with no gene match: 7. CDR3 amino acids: CASSPGTGYLNTEAFF. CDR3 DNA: TGTGCCAGCAGCCCCGGGACAGGGTATTTGAACACTGAAGCTTTCTTT.

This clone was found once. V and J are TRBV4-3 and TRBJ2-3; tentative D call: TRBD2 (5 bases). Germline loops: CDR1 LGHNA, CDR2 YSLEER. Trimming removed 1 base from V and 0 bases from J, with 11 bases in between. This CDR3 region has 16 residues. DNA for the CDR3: TGCGCCAGCAGCCAAGTTGCGGGTTCTAGCACAGATACGCAGTATTTT. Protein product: CASSQVAGSSTDTQYF.

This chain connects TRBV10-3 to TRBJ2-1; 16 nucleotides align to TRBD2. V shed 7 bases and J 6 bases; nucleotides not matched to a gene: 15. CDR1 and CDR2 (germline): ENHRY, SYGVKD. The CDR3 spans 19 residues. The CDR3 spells CAITREGTSGRGGPNEQFF. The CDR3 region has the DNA TGTGCCATCACTCGGGAGGGGACTAGCGGGAGGGGAGGACCCAATGAGCAGTTCTTC.

The CDR3 region is CASSRLAGAETQYF. The DNA of the CDR3 is TGTGCCAGTAGCCGACTAGCGGGAGCGGAGACCCAGTACTTC. The J gene is TRBJ2-5, the V gene TRBV19; 12 positions agree with TRBD2. The V gene end was trimmed by 6 bases and the J gene end by 5 bases; junction bases not matched to a gene: 4. The CDR3 consists of 14 residues. Germline CDR1 LNHDA, CDR2 SQIVND (reference sequence).

CDR3 amino acids: CASSPHGTETQYF. CDR3 DNA sequence: TGTGCCAGCAGCCCGCACGGCACGGAGACCCAGTACTTC. The chain employs TRBV7-6 and TRBJ2-5; no definite D call. Germline values: CDR1 SGHVS, CDR2 FNYEAQ. The CDR3 loop spans 13 amino acids. V was cut by 5 bases and J by 5 bases, with 12 bases left in between. Together with reference TRBV7-6 and TRBJ2-5, the CDR3 gives the full variable domain: GAGVSQSPRYKVTKRGQDVALRCDPISGHVSLYWYRQALGQGPEFLTYFNYEAQQDKSGLPNDRFSAERPEGSISTLTIQRTEQRDSAMYRCASSPHGTETQYFGPGTRLLVL.

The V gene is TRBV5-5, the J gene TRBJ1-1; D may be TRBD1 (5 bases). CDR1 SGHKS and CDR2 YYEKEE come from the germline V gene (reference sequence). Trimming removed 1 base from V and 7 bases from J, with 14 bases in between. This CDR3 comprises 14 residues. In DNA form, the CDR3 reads TGTGCCAGCAGCTTGAGCGGGGGAGCGGGTGAAGCTTTCTTT. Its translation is CASSLSGGAGEAFF.